The next 25 T cell receptor beta chains were all read from a single sample in a study of cytomegalovirus exposure and HLA in healthy donors. PCR was performed using 60 Vbeta and 13 Jbeta primers. Repertoires were generated with immunoSEQ multiplex PCR, while TCRdb's copy carries only in-frame clones and drops some. The table includes about 160,000 clones, 75% to 90% detected once. Sequenced material: PBMCs. The receptors stem from a boy younger than 10 in good health and CMV-seronegative.

The gene calls are TRBV2 and TRBJ1-5; D possibly corresponds to TRBD1 (6 bases). The V end was cut by 6 bases, the J end by 3 bases, with 9 bases between. The CDR3 spans 13 residues. CDR1 and CDR2 (germline): SNHLY, FYNNEI. The CDR3 protein is CASRDSLNQPQHF. The CDR3 nucleotides are TGTGCCAGCAGGGACAGTCTCAATCAGCCCCAGCATTTT.

The CDR3 DNA sequence: TGCGCCAGCAGCCAAGATCAGGCTAAGGGAGGGTCCGGAAACACCATATATTTT. Protein product: CASSQDQAKGGSGNTIYF. This sequence joins TRBV4-1 and TRBJ1-3; unclear D gene. V was cut by 0 bases and J by 4 bases, with 19 bases left in between. Per the germline V gene, CDR1 is MGHRA and CDR2 is YSYEKL. The length of the CDR3 is 18 residues.

This chain joins TRBV6-1 and TRBJ2-1; TRBD2 aligns across 9 bases. The CDR3 runs to 16 residues. Germline CDR1 and CDR2: MNHNS and SASEGT. V lost 0 bases and J lost 3; bases outside the gene matches: 3. CDR3 coding DNA: TGTGCCAGCAGTGAAGCATCGACTAGCGGCTACAATGAGCAGTTCTTC. This sequence encodes CASSEASTSGYNEQFF.

The CDR3 DNA reads as TGTGCCAGCAGTTACTCGGGGAGGGGGGAGCAGTACTTC. It codes for CASSYSGRGEQYF. This rearrangement joins TRBV6-5 to TRBJ2-7; a weak D match, TRBD2 (7 bases). The germline CDR1 and CDR2 sequences are MNHEY and SVGAGI. The ends were cut back, 0 bases at V and 7 bases at J, with 10 bases in the middle. This CDR3 is built from 13 residues.

The chain links TRBV19 to TRBJ2-6; weak D call: TRBD1 (6 bases). CDR1 and CDR2 from the germline V gene are LNHDA and SQIVND (reference sequence). The CDR3 length is 16 residues. The V gene lost 9 bases and the J gene lost 0 bases, with 15 bases spanning the gap. The CDR3 bases are TGTGCCAGCGGACAGACGAAGATCTCTGGGGCCAACGTCCTGACTTTC. As protein: CASGQTKISGANVLTF.

This clone has only one observation. The chain combines TRBV28 with TRBJ2-3, with 7 bases lining up with TRBD2. Germline V gene data show CDR1 as MDHEN and CDR2 as SYDVKM. CDR3 size: 17 residues. V lost 6 bases to trimming and J lost 3 bases; unmatched junction nucleotides: 15. The CDR3 DNA sequence: TGTGCCAGCAGCCGCCTAGGACTAGGGGTGCGGACAGATACGCAGTATTTT. Its translation: CASSRLGLGVRTDTQYF.

The gene calls are TRBV21-1 and TRBJ1-5; the table calls TRBD1, which could not be checked here. TRBV21-1 is reported as a pseudogene. The CDR3 length is 15 residues. The CDR3 is CASSKFTGVRQPQHF. For the CDR3, the DNA is TGTGCCAGCAGCAAATTCACAGGGGTCCGTCAGCCCCAGCATTTT.

V usage is TRBV7-2 and J usage is TRBJ1-6; TRBD1 agrees at 10 bases. Trimming took 5 bases from V and 7 from J; bases not matched to a gene: 11. This CDR3 has 17 residues. Germline CDR1 reads SGHTA; CDR2 reads FQGNSA. The CDR3 sequence: CASSLSGTGDRNSPLHF. CDR3 nucleotide sequence: TGTGCCAGCAGCCTATCCGGGACAGGGGACCGCAATTCACCCCTCCACTTT.

The gene calls are TRBV6-6 and TRBJ1-1; no clear D. Germline V CDR1 and CDR2: MNHNY, SVGAGI (reference sequence). V was shortened by 7 bases and J by 0 bases, with 9 bases between the two germline ends. CDR3 length: 13 residues. In nucleotides, the CDR3 is TGTGCCAGCAACGGACTGGTGAACACTGAAGCTTTCTTT. Translating gives CASNGLVNTEAFF.

This clone was seen just once. V gene TRBV2 combines with J gene TRBJ2-5; D is uncertain. V lost 7 bases, J lost 0 bases, and 6 bases lay in between. The CDR3 is made up of 12 amino acids. The germline CDR1 and CDR2 sequences are SNHLY and FYNNEI. CDR3 DNA: TGTGCCAGCAAACAGTACCAAGAGACCCAGTACTTC. Protein sequence: CASKQYQETQYF.

This chain links TRBV14 with TRBJ1-2; D possibly corresponds to TRBD1 (5 bases). V was clipped by 0 bases and J by 2 bases, with 10 bases between them. Germline values: CDR1 SGHDN, CDR2 FVKESK. This CDR3 is 15 amino acids long. This CDR3 is CASSQDWRGNYGYTF. The CDR3 region has the DNA TGTGCCAGCAGCCAAGATTGGAGGGGCAACTATGGCTACACCTTC.

The J gene is TRBJ1-1, the V gene TRBV10-2; 9 bases fit TRBD1. J was trimmed by 0 bases and V by 7 bases; bases with no gene match: 6. CDR1 and CDR2 from the germline V gene are WSHSY and SAAADI. This CDR3 is built from 15 residues. As DNA, the CDR3 is TGCGCCAGCACTAACAGGGGGCTAATGAACACTGAAGCTTTCTTT. Translating gives CASTNRGLMNTEAFF.

The chain combines TRBV7-9 with TRBJ1-5, with a tentative D call TRBD1 (5 bases). V was cut by 5 bases and J by 2 bases, with 16 bases left in between. This CDR3 region has 16 residues. Germline CDR1 is SEHNR and CDR2 is FQNEAQ (reference sequence). The CDR3, as DNA: TGTGCCAGCAGCCCCCAGGACATCGCCGGCAATCAGCCCCAGCATTTT. The encoded protein is CASSPQDIAGNQPQHF. The full variable domain, completed using reference TRBV7-9 and TRBJ1-5, is DTGVSQNPRHKITKRGQNVTFRCDPISEHNRLYWYRQTLGQGPEFLTYFQNEAQLEKSRLLSDRFSAERPKGSFSTLEIQRTEQGDSAMYLCASSPQDIAGNQPQHFGDGTRLSIL.

V gene TRBV2 combines with J gene TRBJ1-3; D not certain. The V gene lost 4 bases and the J gene lost 0 bases, with 10 bases spanning the gap. The CDR3 runs 15 residues. Germline V lookup: CDR1 SNHLY, CDR2 FYNNEI. CDR3 residues: CASSGDSRSGNTIYF. The CDR3 nucleotides read TGTGCCAGCAGTGGAGACTCACGCTCTGGAAACACCATATATTTT.

The rearrangement joins TRBV5-6 to TRBJ2-3, with 12 bases matching TRBD2. Losses at the gene ends were 0 bases for V and 4 bases for J; bases not matched to a gene: 0. The CDR3 is 15 residues long. Germline V gene data show CDR1 as SGHDT and CDR2 as YYEEEE. Written as DNA, the CDR3 is TGTGCCAGCAGCTTGGGACTAGCGGGAGCAGATACGCAGTATTTT. Its protein product is CASSLGLAGADTQYF.

The chain is built from TRBV28 and TRBJ1-2; 7 bases are shared with TRBD1. V shed 3 bases and J 5 bases; nucleotides not matched to a gene: 3. The CDR3 covers 13 residues. Germline V lookup: CDR1 MDHEN, CDR2 SYDVKM. CDR3 bases: TGTGCCAGCAGTTTTGACAGGGCGTATGGCTACACCTTC. Translated, it gives CASSFDRAYGYTF.

The rearrangement links TRBV5-6 to TRBJ1-1; D call uncertain. Deletions cut 0 bases from V and 0 bases from J, with 3 bases between. This CDR3 has 13 residues. Germline V gives CDR1 SGHDT, CDR2 YYEEEE. CDR3 coding DNA: TGTGCCAGCAGCTTGGAGCTGAACACTGAAGCTTTCTTT. Translation: CASSLELNTEAFF.

This clone was observed a few times. This rearrangement joins TRBV7-9 to TRBJ1-1; D may be TRBD1 (5 bases). Trimming left V 3 bases short and J 1 base short, with 18 bases between. CDR1 SEHNR and CDR2 FQNEAQ come from the germline V gene (reference sequence). The CDR3 loop spans 17 amino acids. In nucleotides, the CDR3 is TGTGCCAGCAGCTTGTGGGGGGATACTACTTCGAACACTGAAGCTTTCTTT. Amino acids: CASSLWGDTTSNTEAFF.

The rearrangement links TRBV7-9 to TRBJ1-1; D not certain. Trimming left V 6 bases short and J 1 base short, with 9 bases between. CDR1 and CDR2 from the germline V gene are SEHNR and FQNEAQ (reference sequence). The length of the CDR3 is 13 residues. CDR3 bases: TGTGCCAGCAGACCCTCAGGGAACACTGAAGCTTTCTTT. Protein product: CASRPSGNTEAFF.

The V gene is TRBV2, the J gene TRBJ1-4; a weak D match, TRBD1 (5 bases). The V gene lost 8 bases and the J gene lost 8 bases, with 12 bases spanning the gap. This CDR3 comprises 12 residues. From germline, CDR1 is SNHLY and CDR2 FYNNEI. In DNA form, the CDR3 reads TGTGCCAGCGTGGGACTCCGAGAAAAACTGTTTTTT. This encodes CASVGLREKLFF.

In DNA form, the CDR3 reads TGTGCCAGCAGTTCAGGACTAGCGGGACTCTACGAGCAGTACTTC. Residues: CASSSGLAGLYEQYF. The chain carries TRBV27 and TRBJ2-7; the match to TRBD2 covers 12 bases. V trimming: 4 bases; J trimming: 3 bases; junction bases outside the gene matches: 4. The CDR3 contains 15 residues. Germline lookup yields CDR1 MNHEY and CDR2 SMNVEV (reference sequence).

The chain recombines TRBV11-2 with TRBJ1-4; D uncertain. Germline V gene sequence: CDR1 SGHAT, CDR2 FQNNGV. The V end was cut by 3 bases, the J end by 2 bases, with 10 bases between. The CDR3 sequence is 15 residues long. This CDR3 is CASSLNGNTNEKLFF. CDR3 bases: TGTGCCAGCAGCTTGAACGGGAACACTAATGAAAAACTGTTTTTT.

The chain's CDR3 is CASRKTGTGGETQYF. CDR3 DNA: TGTGCCAGTAGGAAAACCGGGACAGGAGGGGAGACCCAGTACTTC. The V gene is TRBV19, the J gene TRBJ2-5, with 8 bases matching TRBD1. Losses at the gene ends were 6 bases for V and 5 bases for J; bases not matched to a gene: 11. The CDR3 extends over 15 amino acids. The germline V gene encodes CDR1 LNHDA and CDR2 SQIVND (reference sequence).

V gene TRBV28 combines with J gene TRBJ2-3; 9 positions agree with TRBD2. The CDR3 length is 16 residues. V was clipped by 10 bases and J by 5 bases; unmatched bases: 16. Germline CDR1 is MDHEN and CDR2 is SYDVKM. The DNA for the CDR3 is TGTGCCACCATACGACTAGCGGCCGATTCCTTAGATACGCAGTATTTT. Its translation is CATIRLAADSLDTQYF.

This chain connects TRBV10-2 to TRBJ1-2; the D gene is possibly TRBD1 (5 bases). CDR1 and CDR2 (germline): WSHSY, SAAADI. Trimming removed 6 bases at V and 6 bases at J, with 14 bases between. This CDR3 comprises 13 residues. The CDR3 DNA follows: TGCGCCAGCAGACAGGCTCCTCGACATGGCTACACCTTC. Encoded protein: CASRQAPRHGYTF.